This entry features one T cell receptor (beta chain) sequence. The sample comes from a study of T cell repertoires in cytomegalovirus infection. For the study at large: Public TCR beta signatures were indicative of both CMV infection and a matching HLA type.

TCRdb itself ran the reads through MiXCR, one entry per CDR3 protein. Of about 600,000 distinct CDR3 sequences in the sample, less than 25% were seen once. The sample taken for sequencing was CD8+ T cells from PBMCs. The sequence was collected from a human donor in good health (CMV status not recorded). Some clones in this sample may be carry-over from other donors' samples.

CDR3 coding DNA: TGCAGCGTTGAAACTTCTGAAGCTTTCTTT. Its translation is CSVETSEAFF. The chain has TRBV29-1 and TRBJ1-1; D ambiguous. The V end was cut by 2 bases, the J end by 6 bases, with 4 bases between. The germline V gene encodes CDR1 SQVTM and CDR2 ANQGSEA. The CDR3 contains 10 residues. Full variable domain (outside the CDR3, taken from reference TRBV29-1 and TRBJ1-1): SAVISQKPSRDICQRGTSLTIQCQVDSQVTMMFWYRQQPGQSLTLIATANQGSEATYESGFVIDKFPISRPNLTFSTLTVSNMSPEDSSIYLCSVETSEAFFGQGTRLTVV.